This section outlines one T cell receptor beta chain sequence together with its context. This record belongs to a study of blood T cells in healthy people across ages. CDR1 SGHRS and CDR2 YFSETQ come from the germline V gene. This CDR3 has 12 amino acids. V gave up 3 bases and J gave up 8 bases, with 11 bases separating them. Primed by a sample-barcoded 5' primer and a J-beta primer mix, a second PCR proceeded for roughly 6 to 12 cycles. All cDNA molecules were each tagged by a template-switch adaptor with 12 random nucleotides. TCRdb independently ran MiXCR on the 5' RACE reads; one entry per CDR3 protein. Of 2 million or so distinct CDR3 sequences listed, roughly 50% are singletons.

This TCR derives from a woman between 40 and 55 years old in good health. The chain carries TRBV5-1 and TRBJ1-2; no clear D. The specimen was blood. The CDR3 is CASSSNGEGYTF. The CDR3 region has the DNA TGCGCCAGCAGCTCTAATGGGGAGGGCTACACCTTC.